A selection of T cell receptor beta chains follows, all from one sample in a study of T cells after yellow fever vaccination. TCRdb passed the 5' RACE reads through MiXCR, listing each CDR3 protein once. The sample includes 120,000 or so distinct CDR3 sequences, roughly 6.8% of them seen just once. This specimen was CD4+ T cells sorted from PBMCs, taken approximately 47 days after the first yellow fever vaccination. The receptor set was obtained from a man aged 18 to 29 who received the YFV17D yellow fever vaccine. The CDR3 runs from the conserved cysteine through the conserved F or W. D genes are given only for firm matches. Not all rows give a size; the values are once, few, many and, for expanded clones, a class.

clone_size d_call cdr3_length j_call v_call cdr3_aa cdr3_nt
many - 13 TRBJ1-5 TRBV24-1 CATSGVVGQPQHF TGTGCCACCAGTGGAGTTGTGGGTCAGCCCCAGCATTTT
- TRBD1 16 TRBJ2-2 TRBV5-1 CASSLARTGNTGELFF TGCGCCAGCAGCTTGGCAAGGACAGGGAACACCGGGGAGCTGTTTTTT
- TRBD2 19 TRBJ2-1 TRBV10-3 CAISASLGLTGGPSDEQFF TGTGCCATCAGTGCATCCTTGGGCCTAACGGGGGGGCCGTCGGATGAGCAGTTCTTC
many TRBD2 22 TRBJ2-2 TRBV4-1 CASSQATLSLSGGALGTGELFF TGCGCCAGCAGCCAAGCAACCCTCAGCCTAAGCGGGGGGGCGTTGGGCACCGGGGAGCTGTTTTTT
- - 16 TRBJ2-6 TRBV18 CASSPRITAGANVLTF TGTGCCAGCTCACCACGTATAACAGCTGGGGCCAACGTCCTGACTTTC
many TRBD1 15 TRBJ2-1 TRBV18 CASSPGQGYYNEQFF TGTGCCAGCTCACCGGGACAGGGCTACTACAATGAGCAGTTCTTC
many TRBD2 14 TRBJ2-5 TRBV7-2 CASSPSGGLETQYF TGTGCCAGCAGCCCAAGCGGGGGGCTGGAGACCCAGTACTTC
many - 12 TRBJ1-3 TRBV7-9 CASSLAGNTIYF TGTGCCAGCAGCTTAGCCGGAAACACCATATATTTT
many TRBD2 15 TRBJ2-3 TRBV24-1 CATSDPRGGPDTQYF TGTGCCACCAGTGACCCCCGCGGGGGTCCAGATACGCAGTATTTT
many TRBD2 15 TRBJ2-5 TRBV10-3 CAIQARSGGKETQYF TGTGCCATCCAGGCAAGGTCCGGGGGGAAAGAGACCCAGTACTTC
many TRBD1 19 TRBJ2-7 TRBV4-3 CASSQDTTGGLVVGYEQYF TGCGCCAGCAGCCAAGATACGACAGGGGGCTTGGTTGTAGGCTACGAGCAGTACTTC
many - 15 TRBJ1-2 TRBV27 CASTSTGPGDYGYTF TGTGCCAGCACATCGACAGGTCCTGGTGACTATGGCTACACCTTC
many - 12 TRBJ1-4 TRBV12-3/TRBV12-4 CASSLFNEKLFF TGTGCCAGCAGTTTATTTAATGAAAAACTGTTTTTT
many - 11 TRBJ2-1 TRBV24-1 CATSDYNEQFF TGTGCCACCAGTGATTACAATGAGCAGTTCTTC
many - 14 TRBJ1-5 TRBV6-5 CASSNRRMRQPQHF TGTGCCAGCAGTAACCGGCGGATGAGGCAGCCCCAGCATTTT
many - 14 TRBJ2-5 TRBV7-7 CASSAGTGSETQYF TGTGCTAGCAGCGCCGGGACCGGGAGTGAGACCCAGTACTTC
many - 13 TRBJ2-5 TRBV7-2 CASSLSQLRSQYF TGTGCCAGCAGCTTATCCCAGCTAAGGTCCCAGTACTTC
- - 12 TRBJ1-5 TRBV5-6 CASSSPDSTQHF TGTGCCAGCAGCTCCCCCGACAGTACCCAGCATTTT
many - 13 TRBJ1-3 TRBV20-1 CSAPGIGGNTIYF TGCAGTGCTCCGGGGATAGGTGGAAACACCATATATTTT
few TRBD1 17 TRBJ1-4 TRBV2 CASRGDSAFPSLEKLFF TGTGCCAGCAGGGGGGACAGCGCGTTTCCCTCCTTGGAAAAACTGTTTTTT
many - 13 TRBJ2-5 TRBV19 CASTPTGQETQYF TGTGCCAGTACCCCGACTGGCCAAGAGACCCAGTACTTC
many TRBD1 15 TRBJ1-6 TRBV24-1 CAGSRDSRYNSPLHF TGTGCCGGATCCCGGGACAGCCGCTATAATTCACCCCTCCACTTT
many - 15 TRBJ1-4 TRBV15 CATSIRTAPNEKLFF TGTGCCACCAGCATAAGGACAGCCCCTAATGAAAAACTGTTTTTT
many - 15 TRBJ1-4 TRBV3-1 CASSQDTGANEKLFF TGTGCCAGCAGCCAAGATACGGGGGCGAATGAAAAACTGTTTTTT
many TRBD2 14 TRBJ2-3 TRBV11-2 CASSLAGGPDTQYF TGTGCCAGCAGCTTAGCGGGGGGGCCAGATACGCAGTATTTT
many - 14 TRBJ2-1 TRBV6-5 CASSPRRGANEQFF TGTGCCAGCAGTCCTCGGCGGGGAGCCAATGAGCAGTTCTTC
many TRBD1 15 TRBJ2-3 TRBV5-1 CASSSAGTGPNTQYF TGCGCCAGCAGCTCCGCCGGGACAGGTCCAAATACGCAGTATTTT
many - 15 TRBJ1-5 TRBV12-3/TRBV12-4 CASSLFSMGNQPQHF TGTGCCAGCAGTTTATTCTCCATGGGCAATCAGCCCCAGCATTTT
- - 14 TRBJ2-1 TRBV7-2 CASRTGRQNNEQFF TGTGCCAGCAGAACCGGGCGCCAAAACAATGAGCAGTTCTTC
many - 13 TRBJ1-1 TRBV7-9 CASSLLGETEAFF TGTGCCAGCAGCTTATTAGGGGAGACTGAAGCTTTCTTT
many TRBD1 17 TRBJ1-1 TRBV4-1 CASSQVAGTGLNTEAFF TGCGCCAGCAGCCAAGTGGCCGGGACAGGCTTGAACACTGAAGCTTTCTTT
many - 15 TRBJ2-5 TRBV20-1 CSSTGIRGIQETQYF TGCAGTTCGACGGGGATTCGCGGGATCCAAGAGACCCAGTACTTC
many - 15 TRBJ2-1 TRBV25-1 CASSEFGRRYNEQFF TGTGCCAGCAGTGAATTTGGACGGCGGTACAATGAGCAGTTCTTC
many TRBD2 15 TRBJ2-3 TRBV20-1 CSAPPGGWSTDTQYF TGCAGTGCCCCCCCGGGAGGGTGGAGCACAGATACGCAGTATTTT
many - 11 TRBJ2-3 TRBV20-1 CSEGRADTQYF TGCAGTGAGGGTCGGGCAGATACGCAGTATTTT
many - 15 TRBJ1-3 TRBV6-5 CASSVRGGSGNTIYF TGTGCCAGCTCCGTTCGGGGGGGCTCTGGAAACACCATATATTTT
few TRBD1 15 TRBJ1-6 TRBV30 CAGQGTGASESPLHF TGTGCCGGCCAGGGGACAGGGGCTTCGGAATCACCCCTCCACTTT